This T cell receptor beta chain originates from a study of cytomegalovirus exposure and HLA in healthy donors (dated by TCRdb to about 2017). Regarding the research as a whole: An earlier analysis of under 600 of the donors reported about 290 Gb of sequence data and 117 million unique TCR beta sequences from approximately 180 million T cells. A later genetic analysis took genome-wide SNP genotypes for about 55% of the 666 donors and used that subset as a discovery cohort. HLA typing included class I and class II loci at four-digit resolution. All discovery cohort repertoires had been generated using a single sequencing platform. Along with the roughly 710-subject first cohort, a separate validation cohort of more than 90 different subjects was used. Among about 400 genotyped donors of the cohort, an average of approximately 240,000 unique TCR beta nucleotide sequences was sequenced per donor, of which 15% to 20% were non-productive. An early release that covered fewer than 800 HLA-typed donors contained 250 to 350 gigabases of sequencing data and some 87 million unique TCR sequences. The study used immunosequencing to profile the T cell repertoires of 670 or so subjects and linked those repertoires to cytomegalovirus serostatus. Typing coverage varied by locus: roughly 620-640 donors for A, B, C, DRB1 and DQB1; 522 for DQA1; 606 for DPA1; roughly 450 for DPB1. Of the 398 genotyped donors, 65% to 90% fell in the genetic ancestry cluster associated with self-reported Caucasian donors. The study combined high-throughput TCR immunosequencing, statistical association of individual TCRs with disease status, and machine learning to predict cytomegalovirus infection status. Donor age, sex, ethnicity and CMV serostatus were compiled together with the repertoire data. Rather than using new phenotypic data, the later analysis identified candidate immune exposures from TCR beta sequences and from how often those sequences occurred across donors. Because of strong linkage in the cohort, roughly five DR-DQ haplotypes were treated as single units for association and clustering. In a later analysis, previously published TCR beta repertoires from 670 or so donors were re-analyzed and high-resolution HLA genotyping was added so that TCR occurrence patterns could be studied. The study aimed to test whether signatures of past pathogen exposure could be identified by cataloging public T cell receptors. In an earlier analysis of over 550 of the donors, high-throughput TCR beta sequencing was used to judge whether each TCR beta V gene segment behaved as functional or pseudogenic. Findings and caveats that apply to the study as a whole: In a later analysis, most CMV-associated TCR beta chains were found to appear HLA-restricted, with HLA associations seemingly driven largely by CMV exposure. This cohort had only TCR beta chains sequenced, and the lack of alpha or paired-chain data limited which features could be detected. According to a later analysis, TCR association rates differed among HLA loci, with DRB1 alleles showing the most associated TCRs and HLA-C alleles showing the fewest. The study gave a list of under 200 TCR beta chains associated with cytomegalovirus. When HLA alleles, especially DR and DQ, strongly co-occurred, TCR associations were difficult to assign to individual alleles. Across donors, most TCR sequences were observed very rarely, whereas some public TCRs were present in many individuals. Because counts were too low, about 15 rarely observed V segments, including chromosome 9 orphons, were left out of the earlier analysis of approximately 500 of the donors. Linkage disequilibrium might explain the correlated functional status among segregating V segments, but an unknown experimental factor could not be excluded. A further reported finding was that TCR beta sequences accurately predicted the HLA-A and HLA-B alleles for most subjects in the first cohort. The presence/absence analyses assumed that sequencing depth was roughly uniform across donors, and that assumption may not be true. CMV serostatus was the only immune exposure information available for the cohort. In a later genetic analysis, fewer N-insertions in productive TCRs were reported among donors in an Asian-associated ancestry cluster than the 666-donor mean. It was suggested by the authors that the approach could potentially be generalized to other disease states and immunological phenotypes. HLA typing was unavailable for some donors at each locus, so association tests used only the typed subset. The sequencing pipeline was judged likely to have produced a cluster of highly shared sequence variants as a technical artifact. In vitro tests confirmed that a few of the cytomegalovirus-associated TCR beta chains recognize cytomegalovirus antigens. The classifier was reported to diagnose cytomegalovirus status with high specificity and sensitivity in both the original and validation cohorts. Several of the top co-occurrence clusters appeared to be linked to parvovirus B19, influenza, CMV and Epstein-Barr virus, according to a later analysis. In an earlier analysis of some 540 of the donors, most TCR beta V segments appeared in productive rearrangements about 87% or about 30% of the time, broadly matching IMGT annotations. In a later analysis, HLA-associated TCR beta chains showed more clonal expansion and lower generation probabilities than non-associated chains that were equally common. Some IMGT-functional V segments, including TRBV6-2 and TRBV6-3, could not be distinguished by the 87-base-pair reads and were therefore excluded. V-gene and J-gene trimming of TCR beta chains was associated with a missense DCLRE1C variant in a later genetic analysis, and the association was replicated in an independent cohort. Specific HLA alleles were associated with 15,000 to 20,000 TCR beta sequences at a false discovery rate of 0.05 in a later analysis.

V gives up 3 bases and J gives up 4 bases, and the segment between their germline ends measures 6 bases. The CDR3 numbers 12 residues from cysteine through phenylalanine. The CDR3 DNA has 36 bases and is translated from base 1. The germline V gene encodes CDR1 SGHDT and CDR2 YYEEEE. Library generation was performed with the immunoSEQ multiplex PCR assay. For the multiplex PCR, a mixture combining 60 forward primers for TCR Vbeta segments and 13 reverse primers for TCR Jbeta segments was used. The CDR3 region of rearranged TCR beta genes was amplified from genomic DNA by a multiplex PCR assay. The Illumina HiSeq System was used to sequence the amplified TCR beta libraries as 87-base-pair reads. The authors' analysis ran thus. A later analysis counted some 74 million unique TCR beta chains across the roughly 700 repertoires, and some 11 million of these chains were shared by at least two donors. Raw reads were error-corrected and collapsed into unique sequences with a nearest-neighbor algorithm that merged closely related sequences to remove PCR and sequencing errors. To assign V, D and J gene segments, CDR3 sequences were aligned to IMGT reference sequences. For a sequence to be retained, a match of at least six nucleotides to both a V gene segment and a J gene segment was required. Rearrangements were called productive when the CDR3 lacked stop codons and stayed in frame with V and J; all others were non-productive. CDR3 was defined by IMGT convention, running from the second conserved V-encoded cysteine to the conserved J-encoded phenylalanine. The earlier analysis of some 550 of the donors excluded any sequence lacking an unambiguous match to a single V gene segment. In an earlier analysis of 587 of the donors, V segments were called functional above 56.7% productive rearrangements and were called segregating when the between-donor standard deviation exceeded 5%. To diagnose cytomegalovirus status from the catalog of TCR beta chain sequences, a statistical classification framework was built. In a later analysis, TCR nucleotide sequences were compared against IMGT/GENE-DB human TR gene sequences so that V and J genes could be assigned. The TCRdist pipeline was used in a later analysis to assign CDR3 sequences and most-parsimonious VDJ recombination scenarios. In a later analysis, each TCR beta chain was defined by its CDR3 amino acid sequence together with its V-gene family, and reads lacking a unique V-gene family were excluded. To address suspected cross-contamination and a sequencing artifact, a later analysis removed a few hundred highly shared, low-generation-probability nucleotide sequences. In a later analysis, a clonal expansion index was calculated for each public chain from normalized within-repertoire ranks of inferred template counts. A later analysis computed generation probabilities with a VDJ recombination model fitted to out-of-frame rearrangements, and checked the results against IGoR. In a later analysis, hypergeometric tests were used to score TCR-TCR, TCR-HLA and TCR-CMV co-occurrence, with a repertoire-size bias correction applied to TCR pairs. A later analysis estimated false discovery rates by permuting HLA or CMV assignments 20 times. A later analysis grouped co-occurring TCRs with DBSCAN, adding TCRdist sequence similarity when clustering within HLA-allele-positive subsets. Co-occurrence clustering excluded repertoires with fewer than 30,000 or more than 120,000 public chains, plus five with anomalous nucleotide sharing. TCRdb provides this immuneACCESS table in a form limited to in-frame rearrangements. Some clones are lacking; in checked studies, under half of them reflect an unresolved V gene, and why the rest are absent is not known. Clonal size and the V and J genes are those of that table, whereas D and trimming came from the DNA. For this sample the table gives around 130,000 clones, of which about three quarters were detected only once. The top ten constitute over 1% of the sample.

A remark on this clone: There is no known antigen for this receptor. Within one base of it there is no much larger clone, and no base qualities were kept.

The cohort consisted of 666 healthy bone marrow donors. At the time of sampling, every cohort member was nominally healthy, though immune exposures that went unrecorded were likely present. CMV serostatus was recorded as positive for about 300 and negative for about 50% of the roughly 670 cohort members, whereas no CMV serostatus was recorded for the donor in question. Each donor provided a peripheral blood sample, and peripheral blood mononuclear cells were used for TCR beta sequencing. Genomic DNA was extracted from the blood cell samples with the Qiagen DNeasy Blood Extraction Kit. Sequencing was done on a sample of PBMCs. The TCR sequence derives from a human donor in good health. Rearrangement joined TRBV5-6 to TRBJ2-3, with TRBD2 as a weak D call on 5 bases. The CDR3 region has the sequence CASSSGSDTQYF. The base sequence is TGTGCCAGCAGCTCGGGGTCAGATACGCAGTATTTT.